This is a list of T cell receptor beta chains from one sample in a study of PD-1 blockade in classical Hodgkin lymphoma. Clones were sequenced by immunoSEQ multiplex PCR, and TCRdb holds only the in-frame ones, with some missing. The repertoire includes about 30,000 clones, approximately 86% of them detected once, and about 0.45% sits in the top ten. The sample consisted of CD4+ T cells from blood, taken before the fourth cycle of nivolumab. The receptor set was obtained from a human donor with classical Hodgkin lymphoma. Both conserved end residues are trimmed from each CDR3. A D gene is named only where the DNA matches it firmly.

D gene: NA
J gene: TRBJ2-5
V gene: TRBV7-7
CDR3 protein: ASSLRRQETQY

D gene: TRBD1
J gene: TRBJ1-6
V gene: TRBV18
CDR3 protein: ASRTGVNSPLH

D gene: NA
J gene: TRBJ1-1
V gene: TRBV5-6
CDR3 protein: ASSLGESRVNTEAF

D gene: NA
J gene: TRBJ2-5
V gene: TRBV6-1
CDR3 protein: ASSGRRVGETQY

D gene: NA
J gene: TRBJ1-6
V gene: TRBV4-2
CDR3 protein: ASSQPAFGSSPLH

D gene: TRBD2
J gene: TRBJ2-2
V gene: TRBV11-2
CDR3 protein: ASSLGINSRGKLF

D gene: NA
J gene: TRBJ2-7
V gene: TRBV11-2
CDR3 protein: ASSPRIGYEQY

D gene: NA
J gene: TRBJ2-5
V gene: TRBV5-4
CDR3 protein: ASSLPQETQY

D gene: NA
J gene: TRBJ2-7
V gene: TRBV5-1
CDR3 protein: ASSLERGSRTYEQY

D gene: TRBD2
J gene: TRBJ2-5
V gene: TRBV19
CDR3 protein: ASSIPTSGGAVTQY

D gene: TRBD1
J gene: TRBJ1-4
V gene: TRBV7-2
CDR3 protein: ASSYPGTGTKLF

D gene: TRBD2
J gene: TRBJ2-2
V gene: TRBV5-4
CDR3 protein: ASSSTSGGTGELF

D gene: NA
J gene: TRBJ2-5
V gene: TRBV4-2
CDR3 protein: ASSQDLNSQETQY

D gene: TRBD1
J gene: TRBJ2-2
V gene: TRBV7-6
CDR3 protein: ASSSGQGANTGELF

D gene: NA
J gene: TRBJ2-7
V gene: TRBV5-1
CDR3 protein: ASSPEPGHTWEQY

D gene: TRBD1
J gene: TRBJ1-5
V gene: TRBV28
CDR3 protein: ASSPAPTGRDQPQH

D gene: NA
J gene: TRBJ2-3
V gene: TRBV6-5
CDR3 protein: ASSYISGTDTQY

D gene: NA
J gene: TRBJ2-3
V gene: TRBV5-1
CDR3 protein: ASSFGGTDTQY

D gene: NA
J gene: TRBJ2-5
V gene: TRBV27
CDR3 protein: ASSPRWRETQY

D gene: NA
J gene: TRBJ1-1
V gene: TRBV11-1
CDR3 protein: ASSLARRDRDTEAF

D gene: NA
J gene: TRBJ2-1
V gene: TRBV20-1
CDR3 protein: SAMNNEQF

D gene: NA
J gene: TRBJ2-3
V gene: TRBV4-2
CDR3 protein: ASSQDSDTQY

D gene: TRBD2
J gene: TRBJ2-7
V gene: TRBV9
CDR3 protein: ASSGTSGSLDEQY

D gene: TRBD1
J gene: TRBJ1-5
V gene: TRBV19
CDR3 protein: ASTRGQGVNQPQH

D gene: NA
J gene: TRBJ2-7
V gene: TRBV14
CDR3 protein: ASSQEKGTYEQY

D gene: NA
J gene: TRBJ2-7
V gene: TRBV30
CDR3 protein: AWSATGLGQY

D gene: NA
J gene: TRBJ2-1
V gene: TRBV4-2
CDR3 protein: ASSQDWRDSEQF

D gene: NA
J gene: TRBJ1-2
V gene: TRBV19
CDR3 protein: ASSMGRKGYT

D gene: TRBD1
J gene: TRBJ1-4
V gene: TRBV25-1
CDR3 protein: ASGTVNEKLF

D gene: NA
J gene: TRBJ2-4
V gene: TRBV10-2
CDR3 protein: ASLGPAKNIQY

D gene: NA
J gene: TRBJ2-3
V gene: TRBV5-8
CDR3 protein: ASSFGGIGTDTQY

D gene: NA
J gene: TRBJ2-7
V gene: TRBV18
CDR3 protein: ASSPRASSSYEQY

D gene: TRBD1
J gene: TRBJ1-2
V gene: TRBV7-9
CDR3 protein: ASSAPTQGDIDGYT